This T cell receptor (beta chain) was sequenced for a study of shared clonotypes between healthy human individuals. Study findings and constraints: Sampling was confined to blood; repertoires within tissues likely differ.

The naive CD8 subset, CD45RO-negative cells positively selected for CCR7, excluded terminally differentiated effector memory CD45RA+ cells. Researchers divided each subset's genomic DNA evenly across several immunoSEQ plates. In the study's own analysis: Filtering was not the same, since immunoSEQ gave junction-only sequences without quality scores. This table comes from immunoSEQ multiplex PCR, and its TCRdb copy is limited to in-frame clones, with some not included. V and J calls and clone size are as listed in that table; D and trimming were resolved from the DNA. The data show millions of clones, about 95% seen once. Regarding this clone: Its antigen is still unknown. The sample contains more than one DNA sequence encoding this CDR3.

The germline V gene encodes CDR1 SGHNT and CDR2 YYREEE (reference sequence). V was clipped by 2 bases and J by 2 bases, with 9 bases between them. CDR3 length: 14 amino acids. The sample taken for sequencing was naive CD8+ T cells sorted from blood. The chain has TRBV5-4 and TRBJ2-3; D is perhaps TRBD2 (6 bases). The source is a man aged 18 to 35 in good health. Here the CDR3 reads CASSFGGLTDTQYF. Here the CDR3 DNA reads TGTGCCAGCAGCTTTGGGGGACTCACAGATACGCAGTATTTT.